This record concerns one T cell receptor (beta chain) sequence. Its antigen is as yet unknown. The data derive from a study of CXCR3-negative and CXCR3-positive naive CD8 T cells. Findings of the study overall: Memory cells diverged, while naive CXCR3-positive and CXCR3-negative cells had similar TRBV-TRBJ usage. Against CXCR3-negative naive cells, CXCR3-positive naive cells showed more hydrophobic TRB CDR3s.

The CDR3 extends over 13 amino acids. Germline V gene lookup returns CDR1 SGHDN and CDR2 FVKESK. The libraries of TRB cDNA were prepared using 5' RACE with UMI labels. TCRdb reworked the 5' RACE reads into one entry per CDR3 protein, no DNA. The sample table includes about 5,300 distinct CDR3 sequences. The V gene is TRBV14, the J gene TRBJ1-1; with no DNA, the TCRdb D assignment of TRBD1 cannot be verified. The TCR was taken from a human donor in good health. Some clones in this sample may be carry-over from other donors' samples. Sequencing used naive CXCR3- CD8+ T cells from blood. Subset noted: CD45RO-CCR7+CD27+CD95- naive CD8+ T cells lacking CXCR3 (TNR3-). This CDR3 reads CASSLAGQGAAFF.